The entry below gives a single T cell receptor (beta chain) sequence along with its context. Its antigen is currently not known. Base-call qualities are not available, and no considerably larger clone is one nucleotide away. TCRbeta CDR3 regions were amplified from genomic DNA using the immunoSEQ Assay, a bias-controlled multiplex PCR. On the authors' methods: Nucleated cell counts per sample were estimated from amplification of reference gene primers within the assay. To quantify the absolute abundance of each unique TCRbeta CDR3 rearrangement, sequence reads were collapsed and filtered. For each sample, productive Simpson clonality was calculated by taking the square root of Simpson's diversity index across productive rearrangements. The table was pulled from immuneACCESS by TCRdb, which kept in-frame rearrangements only. Such tables lose some clones; where checked, under half of the loss comes from unresolved V genes, and the rest has no known cause. V and J calls and clone size are given by that table; D and trimming were obtained from the DNA. This sample gives about 220,000 clones in total; about 85% of them show up just once. The top ten constitute approximately 0.66% of the sample.

Collaborating institutions collected whole blood in K2EDTA tubes following their own protocols. Collaborator samples were shipped for TCRbeta analysis as frozen whole blood, isolated PBMCs, or DNA extracted from either sample type. This sample was included in a study of blood T cell repertoires in COVID-19 (dated by TCRdb to 2018 to 2020). About the investigation overall: The collaborator samples originated in the United States, Italy and Spain and spanned the acute and convalescent phases of COVID-19. The samples were drawn from the first 160 participants of the ongoing ImmuneRACE study and from about 1,200 subjects provided by 6 global collaborators. Deeply sampled blood TCRbeta repertoires from subjects exposed to, actively infected with, or recovered from COVID-19 were included in the dataset. The material from the prospective study consisted of cDNA or gDNA derived from T cells, B-cell-depleted T cells, or PBMCs. Nearly every sample came with metadata listing a de-identified subject ID, COVID-19 status, age in years and sex. Where available, HLA class I and class II types were taken from metadata supplied by the sample provider and were not determined by assay-based typing. The repertoires were released in a freely available public database intended as a resource for research on the immune response to SARS-CoV-2. Summary of the overall study and its limitations: The quantity of clinical and demographic metadata differed by source and by participant and was supplied without curation.

The CDR3 runs 16 amino acids, cysteine and phenylalanine included. The DNA shown is the 48-base CDR3, in frame from base 1. Unmatched junction bases come to 8, with V trimmed by 5 bases and J by 6 bases. The germline V gene supplies CDR1 SGHRS and CDR2 YFSETQ. This receptor was taken from a man in his forties or fifties with acute or convalescent COVID-19. The chain employs TRBV5-1 and TRBJ2-2; TRBD1 aligns with 12 central bases. Sequenced input: peripheral blood. The CDR3 loop reads CASSYGTGGFSGELFF. The nucleotide sequence reads as follows: TGCGCCAGCAGTTATGGGACAGGGGGCTTCTCCGGGGAGCTGTTTTTT.